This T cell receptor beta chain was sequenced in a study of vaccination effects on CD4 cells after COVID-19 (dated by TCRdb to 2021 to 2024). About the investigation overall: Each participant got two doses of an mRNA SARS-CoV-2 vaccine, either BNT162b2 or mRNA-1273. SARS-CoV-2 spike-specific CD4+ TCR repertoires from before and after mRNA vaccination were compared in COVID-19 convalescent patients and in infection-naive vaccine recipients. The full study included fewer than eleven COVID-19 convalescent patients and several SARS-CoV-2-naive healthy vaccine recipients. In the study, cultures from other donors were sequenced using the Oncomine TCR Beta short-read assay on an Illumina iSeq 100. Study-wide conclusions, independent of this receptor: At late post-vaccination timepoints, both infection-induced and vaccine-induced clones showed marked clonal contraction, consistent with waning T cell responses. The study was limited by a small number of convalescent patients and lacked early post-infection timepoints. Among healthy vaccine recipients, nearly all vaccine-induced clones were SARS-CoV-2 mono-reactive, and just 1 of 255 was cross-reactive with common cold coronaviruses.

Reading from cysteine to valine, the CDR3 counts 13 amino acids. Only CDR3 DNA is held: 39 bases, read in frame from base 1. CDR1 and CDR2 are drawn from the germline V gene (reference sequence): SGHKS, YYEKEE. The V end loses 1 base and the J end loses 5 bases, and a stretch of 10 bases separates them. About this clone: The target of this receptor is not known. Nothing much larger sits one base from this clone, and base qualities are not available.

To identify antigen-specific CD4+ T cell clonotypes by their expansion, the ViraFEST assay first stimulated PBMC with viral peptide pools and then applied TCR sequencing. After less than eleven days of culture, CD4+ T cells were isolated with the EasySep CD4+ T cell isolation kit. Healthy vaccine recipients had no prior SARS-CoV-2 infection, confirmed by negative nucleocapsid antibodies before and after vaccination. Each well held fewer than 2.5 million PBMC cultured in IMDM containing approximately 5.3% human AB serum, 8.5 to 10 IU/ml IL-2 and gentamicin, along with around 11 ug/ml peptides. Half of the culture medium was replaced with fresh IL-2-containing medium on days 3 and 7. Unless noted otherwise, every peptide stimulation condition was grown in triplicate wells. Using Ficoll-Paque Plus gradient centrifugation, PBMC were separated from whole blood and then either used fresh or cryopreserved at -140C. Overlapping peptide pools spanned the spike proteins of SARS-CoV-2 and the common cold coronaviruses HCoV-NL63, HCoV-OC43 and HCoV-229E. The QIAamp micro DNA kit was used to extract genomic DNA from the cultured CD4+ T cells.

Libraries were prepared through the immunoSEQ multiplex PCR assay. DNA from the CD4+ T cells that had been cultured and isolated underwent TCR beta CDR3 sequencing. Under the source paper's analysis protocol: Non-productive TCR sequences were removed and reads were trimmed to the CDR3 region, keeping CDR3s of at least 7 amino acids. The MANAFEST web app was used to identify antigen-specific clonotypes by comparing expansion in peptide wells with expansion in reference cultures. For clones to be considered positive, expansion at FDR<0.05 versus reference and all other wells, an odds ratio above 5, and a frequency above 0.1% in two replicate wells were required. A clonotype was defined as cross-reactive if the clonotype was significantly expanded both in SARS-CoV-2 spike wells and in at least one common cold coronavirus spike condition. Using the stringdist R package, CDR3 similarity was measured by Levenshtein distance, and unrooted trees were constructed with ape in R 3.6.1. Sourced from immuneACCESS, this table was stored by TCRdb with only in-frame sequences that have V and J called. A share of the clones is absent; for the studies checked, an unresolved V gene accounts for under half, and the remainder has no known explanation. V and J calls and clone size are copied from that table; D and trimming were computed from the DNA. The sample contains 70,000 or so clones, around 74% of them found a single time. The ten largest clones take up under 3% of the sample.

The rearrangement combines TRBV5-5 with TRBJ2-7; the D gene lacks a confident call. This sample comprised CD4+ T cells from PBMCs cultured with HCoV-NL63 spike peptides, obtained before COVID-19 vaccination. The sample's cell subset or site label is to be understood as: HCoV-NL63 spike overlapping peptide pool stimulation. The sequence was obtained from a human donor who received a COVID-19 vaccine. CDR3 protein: CASSLLATHEQYV. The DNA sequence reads TGTGCCAGCAGCTTGTTGGCCACCCACGAGCAGTACGTC.